These 21 T cell receptor beta chains were sequenced from one sample in a study of cytomegalovirus exposure and HLA in healthy donors (TCRdb year 2017). The protocol used for the library was the immunoSEQ multiplex PCR assay. A mixture of 60 forward primers for TCR Vbeta segments and 13 reverse primers for TCR Jbeta segments was used in the multiplex PCR. TCRdb's version of the immuneACCESS table is confined to in-frame rearrangements and falls short of the full clone set. An unresolved V gene accounts for under half of the shortfall where checked; the remainder is of unknown origin. Recorded for this sample are 150,000 to 250,000 clones; under 90% of them occurred a single time. The ten most abundant clones make up 0.098% of the sample. Sequencing used PBMCs. All receptors come from a boy aged 2 to 10 in good health and CMV-seronegative.

CDR3 coding DNA: TGTGCCAGCAGTCCCTCCCCACAGGGCAACACTGAAGCTTTCTTT. This codes for CASSPSPQGNTEAFF. The genes are TRBV7-6 and TRBJ1-1; D perhaps matches TRBD1 (6 bases). Germline lookup yields CDR1 SGHVS and CDR2 FNYEAQ. V was shortened by 6 bases and J by 2 bases, with 16 bases between the two germline ends. The CDR3 is 15 amino acids.

V and J are TRBV19 and TRBJ1-1, with D perhaps matching TRBD1 (5 bases). With 3 bases removed from V and 6 bases from J, the gap between germline ends came to 11 bases. The germline V gene encodes CDR1 LNHDA and CDR2 SQIVND (reference sequence). The CDR3 contains 13 residues. The chain's CDR3 is CASSISRVAEAFF. The CDR3 nucleotides are TGTGCCAGTAGTATCTCCAGGGTAGCTGAAGCTTTCTTT.

This chain connects TRBV19 to TRBJ2-2, with a possible D match to TRBD2 (7 bases). The V and J ends lost 6 bases and 2 bases respectively, with 19 bases between them. The CDR3 has 17 amino acids. Germline V gene data show CDR1 as LNHDA and CDR2 as SQIVND (reference sequence). In DNA form, the CDR3 reads TGTGCCAGTAGAGGGTTCGCAGGGGACTACAACACCGGGGAGCTGTTTTTT. This sequence encodes CASRGFAGDYNTGELFF.

The rearrangement joins TRBV5-4 to TRBJ2-5; possible D gene TRBD2, 5 bases. The CDR3 length is 13 residues. Trimming removed 0 bases from V and 3 bases from J, with 6 bases in between. Germline CDR1 reads SGHNT; CDR2 reads YYREEE (reference sequence). The CDR3 loop reads CASSLVGEETQYF. DNA for the CDR3: TGTGCCAGCAGCTTGGTCGGGGAAGAGACCCAGTACTTC. The full variable domain, with the rest looked up from reference TRBV5-4 and TRBJ2-5, is ETGVTQSPTHLIKTRGQQVTLRCSSQSGHNTVSWYQQALGQGPQFIFQYYREEENGRGNFPPRFSGLQFPNYSSELNVNALELDDSALYLCASSLVGEETQYFGPGTRLLVL.

This clone has just one count. This chain connects TRBV29-1 to TRBJ2-4; 7 positions match TRBD2. Germline trimming cut 7 bases from V and 8 bases from J; bases unmatched to any gene: 8. CDR3 length: 12 residues. Germline V CDR1 and CDR2: SQVTM, ANQGSEA. The CDR3 region has the DNA TGCAGCGCAAGAGTGGGAGGGGACATTCAGTACTTC. This codes for CSARVGGDIQYF.

This clone was seen only a few times. The chain has TRBV9 and TRBJ1-2; 8 bases line up with TRBD1. From germline, CDR1 is SGDLS and CDR2 YYNGEE. The CDR3 totals 14 residues. Trimming removed 3 bases from V and 9 bases from J; junction bases left unmatched: 10. DNA of the CDR3: TGTGCCAGCAGCGGAGACAGGGGTGGTTGGCGCTACACCTTC. Translation: CASSGDRGGWRYTF.

V and J are TRBV19 and TRBJ1-2; D is possibly TRBD1 (5 bases). Trimming pared 3 bases from V and 4 bases from J, leaving 9 bases between. This CDR3 has 13 residues. Germline CDR1 is LNHDA and CDR2 is SQIVND (reference sequence). The DNA of the CDR3 is TGTGCCAGTAGTATCGGGGGACTCTATGGCTACACCTTC. It encodes CASSIGGLYGYTF.

V is TRBV28 and J is TRBJ1-1, with a weak D call TRBD1 (6 bases). V was trimmed by 5 bases and J by 3 bases, leaving 19 bases between them. Germline V lookup: CDR1 MDHEN, CDR2 SYDVKM. The CDR3 length is 16 residues. The CDR3 nucleotides read TGTGCCAGCAGTCGACGAGGGGGAGGGATCGACACTGAAGCTTTCTTT. Protein: CASSRRGGGIDTEAFF.

The chain carries TRBV7-2 and TRBJ1-1; 10 positions match TRBD1. Germline V gene sequence: CDR1 SGHTA, CDR2 FQGNSA. This CDR3 region has 14 residues. With 7 bases clipped from V and 5 bases from J, the junction kept 7 bases outside the gene matches. In DNA form, the CDR3 reads TGTGCCAGCAACGACAGGGGGCAGGGAACTGAAGCTTTCTTT. Translated, it gives CASNDRGQGTEAFF. The entire variable domain, with the rest obtained from reference TRBV7-2 and TRBJ1-1, is as follows: GAGVSQSPSNKVTEKGKDVELRCDPISGHTALYWYRQSLGQGLEFLIYFQGNSAPDKSGLPSDRFSAERTGGSVSTLTIQRTQQEDSAVYLCASNDRGQGTEAFFGQGTRLTVV.

This chain joins TRBV27 and TRBJ1-4; possible D gene TRBD1, 5 bases. V lost 3 bases and J 8 bases, leaving 10 bases between the germline ends. The CDR3 spans 13 residues. CDR1 is MNHEY, CDR2 SMNVEV, per germline (reference sequence). For the CDR3, the DNA is TGTGCCAGCAGTTTGTTCAGGGAAGAAAAACTGTTTTTT. It codes for CASSLFREEKLFF.

This rearrangement joins TRBV19 to TRBJ2-3, with 8 positions matching TRBD2. Trimming took 3 bases from V and 2 from J; bases not matched to a gene: 7. Germline assignment: CDR1 LNHDA and CDR2 SQIVND (reference sequence). The CDR3 is 16 residues long. Here the CDR3 reads CASSIKRGPNTDTQYF. The CDR3 coding sequence is TGTGCCAGTAGTATCAAGCGGGGGCCCAACACAGATACGCAGTATTTT.

This clone was picked up a small number of times. The V gene is TRBV7-3, the J gene TRBJ2-7; a weak D match, TRBD1 (5 bases). The V and J ends lost 6 bases and 0 bases respectively, with 9 bases between them. CDR1 and CDR2 (germline): SGHTA, FQGTGA. There are 13 residues in the CDR3. The CDR3 spells CASRWGRSYEQYF. CDR3 coding DNA: TGTGCCAGCAGGTGGGGCCGCTCCTACGAGCAGTACTTC.

V usage is TRBV27 and J usage is TRBJ1-5; D unresolved. V was shortened by 2 bases and J by 5 bases, with 7 bases between the two germline ends. There are 13 residues in the CDR3. The V gene's germline CDR1 is MNHEY and CDR2 SMNVEV (reference sequence). In DNA, the CDR3 is TGTGCCAGCAGTTTAAACAGTTATCAGCCCCAGCATTTT. This sequence encodes CASSLNSYQPQHF.

The V call is TRBV7-9, the J call TRBJ2-3; TRBD2 might be the D (5 bases). CDR3 size: 16 residues. Trimming removed 3 bases from V and 3 bases from J, with 16 bases in between. The V gene's germline CDR1 is SEHNR and CDR2 FQNEAQ (reference sequence). The CDR3 DNA reads TGTGCCAGCAGCTTCGGGATCGGCAGTGGGACAGATACGCAGTATTTT. As protein: CASSFGIGSGTDTQYF.

V is TRBV7-9 and J is TRBJ2-7; TRBD2 is a possible D gene (5 bases). The germline V gene has CDR1 SEHNR and CDR2 FQNEAQ (reference sequence). Trimming took off 5 bases at V and 5 bases at J, with 7 bases between the two ends. This CDR3 has 11 amino acids. In nucleotides, the CDR3 is TGTGCCAGCAGCCCCGGGGACGAGCAGTACTTC. This translates into CASSPGDEQYF.

This clone was picked up one time. The chain recombines TRBV6-1 with TRBJ1-2, with TRBD1 identical over 7 bases. This CDR3 is built from 14 residues. Unmatched junction bases numbered 13, after V lost 7 bases and J lost 8 bases. Germline V gene sequence: CDR1 MNHNS, CDR2 SASEGT. For the CDR3, the DNA is TGTGCCAGCAACCATTTACAGGGGATCGACGGCTACACCTTC. This translates into CASNHLQGIDGYTF.

The chain links TRBV2 to TRBJ2-7; D not certain. V was trimmed by 6 bases and J by 2 bases, leaving 14 bases between them. The CDR3 is 14 amino acids. From germline, CDR1 is SNHLY and CDR2 FYNNEI. For the CDR3, the DNA is TGTGCCAGCAGGAGAGACACACAAGCCTACGAGCAGTACTTC. It yields the protein CASRRDTQAYEQYF.

This clone appeared once. This rearrangement joins TRBV6-5 to TRBJ2-7; 7 bases agree with TRBD2. CDR1 MNHEY and CDR2 SVGAGI come from the germline V gene. The CDR3 covers 14 residues. Unmatched junction bases numbered 6, after V lost 4 bases and J lost 3 bases. The CDR3 region is CASSLAAGIYEQYF. CDR3 nucleotide sequence: TGTGCCAGCAGTTTAGCAGCGGGGATCTACGAGCAGTACTTC.

The chain employs TRBV9 and TRBJ2-3; 7 bases are a match to TRBD2. The CDR3 extends over 15 amino acids. V lost 3 bases, J lost 5 bases, and 9 bases stayed unmatched. Germline V CDR1 and CDR2: SGDLS, YYNGEE. The CDR3 DNA reads TGTGCCAGCAGCGGGGGGGGACTCGGGGGAGATACGCAGTATTTT. Protein product: CASSGGGLGGDTQYF.

This chain connects TRBV2 to TRBJ2-4, with 10 bases lining up with TRBD1. The CDR3 is made up of 15 amino acids. The J segment lost 10 bases and the V segment lost 11 bases, leaving 17 bases of the junction unmatched. CDR1 is SNHLY, CDR2 FYNNEI, per germline. The CDR3 DNA reads as TGTGCCGCGAGGCACCTCCGGGACAGGGGTCCGATTCAGTACTTC. This codes for CAARHLRDRGPIQYF.

The genes are TRBV27 and TRBJ2-7; the D gene is possibly TRBD2 (5 bases). V was clipped by 8 bases and J by 2 bases, with 16 bases between them. Germline CDR1 and CDR2: MNHEY and SMNVEV (reference sequence). The CDR3 has 14 amino acids. The CDR3 sequence is CASFSGSSPYEQYF. For the CDR3, the DNA is TGTGCCAGCTTTTCGGGGTCTAGCCCCTACGAGCAGTACTTC.